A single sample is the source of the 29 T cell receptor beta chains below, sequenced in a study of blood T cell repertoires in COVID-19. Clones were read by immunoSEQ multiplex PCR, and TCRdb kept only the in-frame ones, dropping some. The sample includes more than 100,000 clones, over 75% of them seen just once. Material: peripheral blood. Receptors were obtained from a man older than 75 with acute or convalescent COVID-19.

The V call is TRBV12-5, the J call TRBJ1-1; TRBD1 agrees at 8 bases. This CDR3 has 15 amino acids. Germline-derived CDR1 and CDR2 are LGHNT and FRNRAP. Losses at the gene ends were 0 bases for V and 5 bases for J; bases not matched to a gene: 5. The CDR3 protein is CASGLVRTGRTEAFF. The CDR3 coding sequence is TGTGCTAGTGGTTTGGTACGGACAGGGCGGACTGAAGCTTTCTTT.

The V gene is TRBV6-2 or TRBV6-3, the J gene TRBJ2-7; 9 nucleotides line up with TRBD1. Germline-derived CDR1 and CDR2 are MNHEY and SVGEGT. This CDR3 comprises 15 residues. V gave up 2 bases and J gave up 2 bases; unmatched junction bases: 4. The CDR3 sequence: CASSYHGTGTYEQYF. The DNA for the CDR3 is TGTGCCAGCAGTTACCACGGGACAGGGACCTACGAGCAGTACTTC.

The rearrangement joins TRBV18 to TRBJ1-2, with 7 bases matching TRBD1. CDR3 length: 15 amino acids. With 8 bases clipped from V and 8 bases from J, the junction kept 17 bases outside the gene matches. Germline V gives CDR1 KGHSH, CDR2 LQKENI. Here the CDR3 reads CASPKGQAGEKGYTF. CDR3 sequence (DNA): TGTGCCAGCCCTAAAGGACAGGCAGGGGAGAAAGGCTACACCTTC. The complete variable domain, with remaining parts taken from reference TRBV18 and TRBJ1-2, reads NAGVMQNPRHLVRRRGQEARLRCSPMKGHSHVYWYRQLPEEGLKFMVYLQKENIIDESGMPKERFSAEFPKEGPSILRIQQVVRGDSAAYFCASPKGQAGEKGYTFGSGTRLTVV.

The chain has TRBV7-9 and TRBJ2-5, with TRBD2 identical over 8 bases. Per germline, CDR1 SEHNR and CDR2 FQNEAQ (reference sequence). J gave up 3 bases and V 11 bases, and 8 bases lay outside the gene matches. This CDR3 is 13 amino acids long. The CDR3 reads CAGKAGVEETQYF. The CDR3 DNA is TGTGCCGGAAAAGCGGGAGTGGAAGAGACCCAGTACTTC. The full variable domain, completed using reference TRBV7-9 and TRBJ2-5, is DTGVSQNPRHKITKRGQNVTFRCDPISEHNRLYWYRQTLGQGPEFLTYFQNEAQLEKSRLLSDRFSAERPKGSFSTLEIQRTEQGDSAMYLCAGKAGVEETQYFGPGTRLLVL.

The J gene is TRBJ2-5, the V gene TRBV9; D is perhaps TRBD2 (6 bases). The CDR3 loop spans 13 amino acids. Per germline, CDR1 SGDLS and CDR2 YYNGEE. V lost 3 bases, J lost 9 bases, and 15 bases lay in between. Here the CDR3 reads CASSEAGSTAQYF. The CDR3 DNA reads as TGTGCCAGCAGCGAGGCGGGGTCCACGGCCCAGTACTTC.

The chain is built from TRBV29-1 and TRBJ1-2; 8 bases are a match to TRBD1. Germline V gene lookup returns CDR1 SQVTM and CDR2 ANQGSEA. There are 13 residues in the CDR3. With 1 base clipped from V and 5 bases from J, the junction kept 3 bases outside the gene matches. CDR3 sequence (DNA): TGCAGCGTTGAAGCGGACAGGGTATATGGCTACACCTTC. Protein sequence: CSVEADRVYGYTF.

CDR3 sequence: CASREGPGGQPQHF. CDR3 in DNA: TGCGCCAGCAGAGAGGGGCCAGGGGGACAGCCCCAGCATTTT. The V gene is TRBV10-2, the J gene TRBJ1-5, with 7 bases matching TRBD1. The CDR3 loop spans 14 amino acids. V shed 6 bases and J 7 bases; nucleotides not matched to a gene: 9. Germline V gene data show CDR1 as WSHSY and CDR2 as SAAADI.

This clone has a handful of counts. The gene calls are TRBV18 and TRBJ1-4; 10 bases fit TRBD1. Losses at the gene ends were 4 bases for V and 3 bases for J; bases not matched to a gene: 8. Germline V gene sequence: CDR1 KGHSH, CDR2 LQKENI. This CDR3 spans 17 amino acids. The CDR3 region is CASSRGDRGMANEKLFF. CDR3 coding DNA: TGTGCCAGCTCACGAGGGGACAGGGGAATGGCTAATGAAAAACTGTTTTTT.

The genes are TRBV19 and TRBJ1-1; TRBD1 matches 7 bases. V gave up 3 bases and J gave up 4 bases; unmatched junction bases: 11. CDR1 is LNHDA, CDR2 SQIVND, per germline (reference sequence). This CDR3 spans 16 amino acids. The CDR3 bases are TGTGCCAGTAGTATCCGTAGGGGCAGGGGGACCACTGAAGCTTTCTTT. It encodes CASSIRRGRGTTEAFF.

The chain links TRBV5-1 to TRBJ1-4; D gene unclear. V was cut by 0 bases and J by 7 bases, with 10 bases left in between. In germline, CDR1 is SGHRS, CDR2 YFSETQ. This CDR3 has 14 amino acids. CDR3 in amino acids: CASSLGGSGEKLFF. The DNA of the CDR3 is TGCGCCAGCAGCTTGGGAGGGTCAGGTGAAAAACTGTTTTTT.

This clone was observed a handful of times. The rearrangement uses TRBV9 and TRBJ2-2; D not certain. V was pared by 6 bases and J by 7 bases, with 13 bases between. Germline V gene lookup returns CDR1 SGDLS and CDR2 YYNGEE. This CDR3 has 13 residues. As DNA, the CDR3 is TGTGCCAGCACTTACCCTATGGTCGGGGAGCTGTTTTTT. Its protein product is CASTYPMVGELFF. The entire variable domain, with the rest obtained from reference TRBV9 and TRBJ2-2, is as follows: DSGVTQTPKHLITATGQRVTLRCSPRSGDLSVYWYQQSLDQGLQFLIQYYNGEERAKGNILERFSAQQFPDLHSELNLSSLELGDSALYFCASTYPMVGELFFGEGSRLTVL.

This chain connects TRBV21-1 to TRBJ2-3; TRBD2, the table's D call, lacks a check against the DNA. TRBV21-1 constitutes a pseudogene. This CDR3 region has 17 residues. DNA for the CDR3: TGTGCCAGCAGCTCCCGACTAGCGGGAGGTCCCACAGATACGCAGTATTTT. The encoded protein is CASSSRLAGGPTDTQYF.

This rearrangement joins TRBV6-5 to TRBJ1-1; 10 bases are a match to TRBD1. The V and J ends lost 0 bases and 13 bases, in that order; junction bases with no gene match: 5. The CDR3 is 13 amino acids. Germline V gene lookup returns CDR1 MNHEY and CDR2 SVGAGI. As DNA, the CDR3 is TGTGCCAGCAGTTACTCGACAGGGGGCATGGGTTTCTTT. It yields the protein CASSYSTGGMGFF.

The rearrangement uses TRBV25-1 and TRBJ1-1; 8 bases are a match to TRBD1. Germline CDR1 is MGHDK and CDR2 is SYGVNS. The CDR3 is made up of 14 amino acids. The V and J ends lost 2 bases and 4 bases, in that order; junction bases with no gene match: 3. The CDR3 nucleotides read TGTGCCAGCAGTGAAGGGACAGGAGGCACTGAAGCTTTCTTT. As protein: CASSEGTGGTEAFF.

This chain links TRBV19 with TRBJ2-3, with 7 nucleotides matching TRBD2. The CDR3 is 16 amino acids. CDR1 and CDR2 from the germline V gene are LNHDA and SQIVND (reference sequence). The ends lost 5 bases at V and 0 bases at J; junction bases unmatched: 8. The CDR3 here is CASSDESGVSTDTQYF. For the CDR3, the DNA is TGTGCCAGTAGTGACGAAAGCGGGGTAAGCACAGATACGCAGTATTTT.

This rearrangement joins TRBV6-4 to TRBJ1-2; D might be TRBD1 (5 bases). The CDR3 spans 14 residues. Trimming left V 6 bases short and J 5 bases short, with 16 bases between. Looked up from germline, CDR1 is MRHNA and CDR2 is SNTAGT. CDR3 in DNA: TGTGCCAGCAGCCCGGGAGCAGGGTCTTATGGCTACACCTTC. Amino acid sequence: CASSPGAGSYGYTF.

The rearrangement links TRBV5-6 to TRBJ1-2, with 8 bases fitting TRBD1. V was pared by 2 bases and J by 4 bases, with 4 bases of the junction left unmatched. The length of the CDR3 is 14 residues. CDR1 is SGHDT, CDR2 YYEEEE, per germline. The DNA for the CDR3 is TGTGCCAGCAGCTTTTCAGGGGGCGTCTATGGCTACACCTTC. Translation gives CASSFSGGVYGYTF.

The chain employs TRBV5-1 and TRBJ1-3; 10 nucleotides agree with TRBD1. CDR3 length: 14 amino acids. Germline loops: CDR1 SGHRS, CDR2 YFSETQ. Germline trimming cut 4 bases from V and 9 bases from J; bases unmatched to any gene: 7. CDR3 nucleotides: TGCGCCAGCAGCCACGGGACAGGGGAAGGCACCATATATTTT. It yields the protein CASSHGTGEGTIYF.

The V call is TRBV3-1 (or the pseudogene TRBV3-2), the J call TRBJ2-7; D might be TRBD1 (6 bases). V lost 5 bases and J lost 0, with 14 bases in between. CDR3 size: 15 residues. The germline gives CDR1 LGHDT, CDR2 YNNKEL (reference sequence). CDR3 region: CASSGTGTTSYEQYF. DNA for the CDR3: TGTGCCAGCAGCGGCACCGGGACAACCTCCTACGAGCAGTACTTC.

The DNA for the CDR3 is TGTGCCAGCAGTTCTGGGACAGCTAACTATGGCTACACCTTC. Protein: CASSSGTANYGYTF. The rearrangement uses TRBV28 and TRBJ1-2; 7 bases align to TRBD1. The CDR3 has 14 residues. V lost 4 bases, J lost 0 bases, and 2 bases stayed unmatched. Germline V gene sequence: CDR1 MDHEN, CDR2 SYDVKM.

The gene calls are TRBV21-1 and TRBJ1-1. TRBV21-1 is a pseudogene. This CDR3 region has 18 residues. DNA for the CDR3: TGTGCCAGCAGCAAAGGGCCGGAGGGCATAAGGTTAGTCACTGAAGCTTTCTTT. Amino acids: CASSKGPEGIRLVTEAFF.

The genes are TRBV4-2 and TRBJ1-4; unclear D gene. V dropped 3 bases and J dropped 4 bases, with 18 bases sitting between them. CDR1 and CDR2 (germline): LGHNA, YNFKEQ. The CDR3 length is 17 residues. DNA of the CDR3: TGTGCCAGCAGCCAGACCCAAAGTGGTGGACTTAATGAAAAACTGTTTTTT. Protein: CASSQTQSGGLNEKLFF.

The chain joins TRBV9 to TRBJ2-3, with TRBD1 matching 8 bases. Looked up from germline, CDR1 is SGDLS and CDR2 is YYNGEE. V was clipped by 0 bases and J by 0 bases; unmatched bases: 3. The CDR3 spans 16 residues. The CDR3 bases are TGTGCCAGCAGCGTAGGACAGGGGTTTAGCACAGATACGCAGTATTTT. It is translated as CASSVGQGFSTDTQYF.

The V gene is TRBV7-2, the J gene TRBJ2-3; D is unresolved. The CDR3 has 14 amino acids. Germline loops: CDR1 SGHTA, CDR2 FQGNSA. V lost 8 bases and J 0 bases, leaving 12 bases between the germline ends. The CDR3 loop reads CASGLAPSTDTQYF. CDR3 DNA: TGTGCCAGCGGCCTCGCCCCTAGCACAGATACGCAGTATTTT.

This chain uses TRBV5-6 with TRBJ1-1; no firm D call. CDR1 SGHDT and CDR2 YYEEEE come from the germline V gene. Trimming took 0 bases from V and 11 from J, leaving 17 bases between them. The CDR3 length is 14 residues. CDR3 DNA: TGTGCCAGCAGCTTGGGGCAGGTTCGACGTGAGGCTTTCTTT. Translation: CASSLGQVRREAFF.

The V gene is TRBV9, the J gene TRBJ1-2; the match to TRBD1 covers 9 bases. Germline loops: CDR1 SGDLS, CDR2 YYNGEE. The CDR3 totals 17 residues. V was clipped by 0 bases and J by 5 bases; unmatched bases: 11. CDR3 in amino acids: CASSVDLLDRGSYGYTF. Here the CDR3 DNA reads TGTGCCAGCAGCGTAGACCTCCTGGACAGGGGATCATATGGCTACACCTTC. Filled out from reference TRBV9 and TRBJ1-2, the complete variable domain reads DSGVTQTPKHLITATGQRVTLRCSPRSGDLSVYWYQQSLDQGLQFLIQYYNGEERAKGNILERFSAQQFPDLHSELNLSSLELGDSALYFCASSVDLLDRGSYGYTFGSGTRLTVV.

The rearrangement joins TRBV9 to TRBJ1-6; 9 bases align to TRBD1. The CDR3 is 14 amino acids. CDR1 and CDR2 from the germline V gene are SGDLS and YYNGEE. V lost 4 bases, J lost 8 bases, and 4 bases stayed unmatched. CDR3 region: CASSTGTGYSPLHF. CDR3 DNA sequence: TGTGCCAGCAGCACCGGGACAGGGTATTCACCCCTCCACTTT.

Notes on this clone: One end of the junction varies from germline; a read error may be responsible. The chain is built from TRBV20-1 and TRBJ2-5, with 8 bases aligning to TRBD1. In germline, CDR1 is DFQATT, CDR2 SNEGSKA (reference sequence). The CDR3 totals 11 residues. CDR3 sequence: CSSGQGESQYF. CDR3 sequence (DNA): TGCAGTTCTGGACAGGGAGAGTCCCAGTACTTC.

The CDR3 reads CASSPGQDGYTF. Written as DNA, the CDR3 is TGTGCCAGCAGCCCTGGACAGGATGGCTACACCTTC. The rearrangement joins TRBV3-1 (or the pseudogene TRBV3-2) to TRBJ1-2; 7 bases match TRBD1. The V gene's germline CDR1 is LGHDT and CDR2 YNNKEL (reference sequence). This CDR3 is built from 12 residues. V lost 4 bases to trimming and J lost 6 bases; unmatched junction nucleotides: 2.